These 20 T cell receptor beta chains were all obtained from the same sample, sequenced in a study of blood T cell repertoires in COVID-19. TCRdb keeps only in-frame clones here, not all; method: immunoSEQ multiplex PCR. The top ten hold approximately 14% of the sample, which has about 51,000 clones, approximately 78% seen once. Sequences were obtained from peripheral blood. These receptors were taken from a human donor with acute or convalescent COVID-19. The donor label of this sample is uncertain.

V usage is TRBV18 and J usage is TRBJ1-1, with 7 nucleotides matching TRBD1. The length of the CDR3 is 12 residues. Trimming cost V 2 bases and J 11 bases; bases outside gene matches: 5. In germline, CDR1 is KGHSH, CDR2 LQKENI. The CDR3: CASSPRTGVAFF. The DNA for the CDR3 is TGTGCCAGCTCACCAAGAACAGGGGTTGCTTTCTTT.

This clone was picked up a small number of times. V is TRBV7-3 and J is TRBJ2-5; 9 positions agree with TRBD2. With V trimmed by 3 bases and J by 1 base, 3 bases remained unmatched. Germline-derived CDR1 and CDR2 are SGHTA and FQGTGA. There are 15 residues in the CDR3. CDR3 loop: CASSFSGGFQETQYF. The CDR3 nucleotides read TGTGCCAGCAGCTTTAGCGGGGGCTTCCAAGAGACCCAGTACTTC.

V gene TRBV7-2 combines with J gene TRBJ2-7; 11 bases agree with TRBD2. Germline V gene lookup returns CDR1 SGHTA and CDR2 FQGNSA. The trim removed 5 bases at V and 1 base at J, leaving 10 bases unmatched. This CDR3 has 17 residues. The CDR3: CASSPSGLAGGSYEQYF. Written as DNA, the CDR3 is TGTGCCAGCAGCCCGAGCGGCCTAGCGGGGGGTTCCTACGAGCAGTACTTC.

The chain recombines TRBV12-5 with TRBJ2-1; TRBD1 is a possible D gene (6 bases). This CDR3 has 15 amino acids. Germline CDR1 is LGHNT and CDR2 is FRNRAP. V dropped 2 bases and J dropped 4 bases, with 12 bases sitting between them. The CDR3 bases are TGTGCTAGTGGTTTGATGCCCGGGACATACAATGAGCAGTTCTTC. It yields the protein CASGLMPGTYNEQFF.

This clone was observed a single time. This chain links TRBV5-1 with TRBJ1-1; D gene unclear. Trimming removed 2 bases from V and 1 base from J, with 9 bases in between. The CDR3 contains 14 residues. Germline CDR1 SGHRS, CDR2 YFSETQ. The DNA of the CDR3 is TGCGCCAGCAGCTTCCAGGACTCGAACACTGAAGCTTTCTTT. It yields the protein CASSFQDSNTEAFF.

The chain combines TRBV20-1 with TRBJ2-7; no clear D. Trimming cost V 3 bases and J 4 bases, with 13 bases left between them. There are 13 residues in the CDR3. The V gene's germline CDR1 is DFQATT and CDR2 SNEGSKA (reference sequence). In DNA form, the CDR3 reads TGCAGTGCTAGTAACCCAGGTATTTACGAGCAGTACTTC. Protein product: CSASNPGIYEQYF.

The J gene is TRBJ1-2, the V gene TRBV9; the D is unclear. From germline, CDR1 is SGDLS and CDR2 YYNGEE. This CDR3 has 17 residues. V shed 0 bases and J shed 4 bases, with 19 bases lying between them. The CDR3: CASSVGSGPVAIYGYTF. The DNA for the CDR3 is TGTGCCAGCAGCGTAGGTTCAGGTCCCGTCGCAATCTATGGCTACACCTTC.

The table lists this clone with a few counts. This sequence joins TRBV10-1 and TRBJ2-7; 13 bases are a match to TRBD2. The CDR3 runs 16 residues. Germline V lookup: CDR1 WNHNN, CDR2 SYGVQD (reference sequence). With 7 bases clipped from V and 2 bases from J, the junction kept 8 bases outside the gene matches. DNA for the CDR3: TGCGCCAGCACCCTAGGACTAGCGGGAGTAGCCTACGAGCAGTACTTC. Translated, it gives CASTLGLAGVAYEQYF.

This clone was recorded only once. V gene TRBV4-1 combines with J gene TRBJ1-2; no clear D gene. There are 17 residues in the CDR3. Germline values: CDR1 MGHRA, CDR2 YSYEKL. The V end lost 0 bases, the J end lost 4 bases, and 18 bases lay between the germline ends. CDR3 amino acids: CASSQDEGKLRFYGYTF. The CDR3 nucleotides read TGCGCCAGCAGCCAAGATGAGGGAAAACTCCGGTTCTATGGCTACACCTTC.

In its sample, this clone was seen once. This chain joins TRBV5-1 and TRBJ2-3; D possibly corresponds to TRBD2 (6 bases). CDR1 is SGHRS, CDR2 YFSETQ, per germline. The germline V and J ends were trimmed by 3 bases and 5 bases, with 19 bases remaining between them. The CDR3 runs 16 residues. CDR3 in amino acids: CASSWGTSPTRDTQYF. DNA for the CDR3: TGCGCCAGCAGCTGGGGTACTAGCCCTACTAGAGATACGCAGTATTTT.

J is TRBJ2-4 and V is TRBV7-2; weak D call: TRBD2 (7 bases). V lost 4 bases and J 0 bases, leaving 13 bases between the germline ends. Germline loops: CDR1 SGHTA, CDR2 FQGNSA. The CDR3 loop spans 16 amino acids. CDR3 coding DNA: TGTGCCAGCAGCTCAAGGGGGGGGATAGCCAAAAACATTCAGTACTTC. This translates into CASSSRGGIAKNIQYF.

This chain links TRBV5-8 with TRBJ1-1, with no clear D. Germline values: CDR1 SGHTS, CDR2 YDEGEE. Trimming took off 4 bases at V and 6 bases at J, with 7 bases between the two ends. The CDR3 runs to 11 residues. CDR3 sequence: CASSLFSEAFF. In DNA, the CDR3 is TGTGCCAGCAGCCTGTTTTCTGAAGCTTTCTTT.

The CDR3 is CASSLGGTSYTF. CDR3 nucleotides: TGTGCCAGCAGTCTGGGGGGGACAAGCTACACCTTC. The rearrangement links TRBV7-9 to TRBJ1-2; weak D call: TRBD1 (6 bases). The germline V gene has CDR1 SEHNR and CDR2 FQNEAQ (reference sequence). The CDR3 runs to 12 residues. V gave up 6 bases and J gave up 9 bases, with 14 bases separating them.

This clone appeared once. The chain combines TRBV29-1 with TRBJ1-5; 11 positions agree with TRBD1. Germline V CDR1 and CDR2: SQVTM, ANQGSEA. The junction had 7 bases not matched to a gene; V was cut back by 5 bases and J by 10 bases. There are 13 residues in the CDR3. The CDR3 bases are TGCAGCGTTCAGGGACAGGGGGGGGAACCCCAGCATTTT. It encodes CSVQGQGGEPQHF.

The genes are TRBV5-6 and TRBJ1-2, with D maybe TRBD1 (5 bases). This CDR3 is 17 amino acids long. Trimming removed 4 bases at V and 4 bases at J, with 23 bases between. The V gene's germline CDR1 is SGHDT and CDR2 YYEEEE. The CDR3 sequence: CASSPPRLGGEGYGYTF. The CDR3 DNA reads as TGTGCCAGCAGCCCGCCCCGGCTTGGGGGGGAGGGCTATGGCTACACCTTC. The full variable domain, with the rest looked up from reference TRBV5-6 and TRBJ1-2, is DAGVTQSPTHLIKTRGQQVTLRCSPKSGHDTVSWYQQALGQGPQFIFQYYEEEERQRGNFPDRFSGHQFPNYSSELNVNALLLGDSALYLCASSPPRLGGEGYGYTFGSGTRLTVV.

The CDR3 is CASSLRGQGNQPQHF. CDR3 in DNA: TGTGCCAGCAGTCTACGAGGACAGGGCAATCAGCCCCAGCATTTT. The chain recombines TRBV28 with TRBJ1-5; 7 bases fit TRBD1. Germline V gives CDR1 MDHEN, CDR2 SYDVKM. With 5 bases clipped from V and 2 bases from J, the junction kept 6 bases outside the gene matches. This CDR3 has 15 amino acids.

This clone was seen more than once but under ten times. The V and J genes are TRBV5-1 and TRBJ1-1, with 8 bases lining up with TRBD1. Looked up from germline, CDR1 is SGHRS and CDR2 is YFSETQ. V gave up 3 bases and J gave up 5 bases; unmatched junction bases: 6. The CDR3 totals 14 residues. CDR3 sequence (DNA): TGCGCCAGCAGCTCTCAGGGGGCAACGACTGAAGCTTTCTTT. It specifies CASSSQGATTEAFF.

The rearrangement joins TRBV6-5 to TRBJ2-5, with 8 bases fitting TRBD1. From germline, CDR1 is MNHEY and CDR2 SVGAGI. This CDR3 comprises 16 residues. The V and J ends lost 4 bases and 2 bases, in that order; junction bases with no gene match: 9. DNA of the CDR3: TGTGCCAGCAGTTCCAGGGGGCCACACTATCAAGAGACCCAGTACTTC. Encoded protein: CASSSRGPHYQETQYF.

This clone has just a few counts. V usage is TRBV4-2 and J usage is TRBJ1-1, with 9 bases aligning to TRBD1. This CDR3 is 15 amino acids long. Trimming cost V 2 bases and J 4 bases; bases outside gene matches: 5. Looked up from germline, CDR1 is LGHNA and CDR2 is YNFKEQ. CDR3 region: CASSQPGTGSTEAFF. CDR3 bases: TGTGCCAGCAGCCAACCCGGGACAGGGTCCACTGAAGCTTTCTTT.

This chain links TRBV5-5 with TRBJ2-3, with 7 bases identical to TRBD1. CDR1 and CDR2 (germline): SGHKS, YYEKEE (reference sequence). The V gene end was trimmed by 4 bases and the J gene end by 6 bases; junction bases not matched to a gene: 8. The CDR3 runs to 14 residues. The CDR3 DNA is TGTGCCAGCAGCCTCCGACAGGGTTCCGATACGCAGTATTTT. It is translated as CASSLRQGSDTQYF.